One and the same sample provided the 6 T cell receptor beta chains below, sequenced in a study of shared clonotypes between healthy human individuals. Sequencing used immunoSEQ multiplex PCR; TCRdb keeps in-frame clones, though not all of them. The sample comprises some 700,000 clones, roughly 87% of which are singletons, and about a third rests with the top ten. Material: memory CD8+ T cells from PBMCs. Subset reported: CD45RO+ cells pooled with CCR7-negative TemRA cells. The receptor source for this set is a man between 18 and 29 years old in good health. Some clones in this sample may be carry-over from other donors' samples.

The J gene is TRBJ1-1, the V gene TRBV11-2; D is uncertain. Germline V gene sequence: CDR1 SGHAT, CDR2 FQNNGV. CDR3 length: 15 residues. V lost 0 bases and J lost 4, with 12 bases in between. The CDR3 sequence: CASSLDGQRTTEAFF. In DNA form, the CDR3 reads TGTGCCAGCAGCTTAGATGGCCAAAGAACCACTGAAGCTTTCTTT.

The V and J genes are TRBV6-4 and TRBJ1-3; 10 bases are shared with TRBD1. Germline values: CDR1 MRHNA, CDR2 SNTAGT. The CDR3 runs to 18 residues. V trimming: 7 bases; J trimming: 2 bases; junction bases outside the gene matches: 14. The DNA for the CDR3 is TGTGCCAGCATCCGGGACAGGGGCTTTGTAGATCCTGGAAACACCATATATTTT. Translation gives CASIRDRGFVDPGNTIYF.

V and J are TRBV11-1 and TRBJ2-2; 8 nucleotides align to TRBD1. The junction had 9 bases not matched to a gene; V was cut back by 5 bases and J by 4 bases. Germline CDR1 and CDR2: SGHAT and FQDESV (reference sequence). The CDR3 has 16 amino acids. CDR3 region: CASSGGQGRFTGELFF. DNA for the CDR3: TGTGCCAGCAGCGGAGGACAGGGTCGCTTCACCGGGGAGCTGTTTTTT. Drawing the rest from reference TRBV11-1 and TRBJ2-2, the complete variable domain is EAEVAQSPRYKITEKSQAVAFWCDPISGHATLYWYRQILGQGPELLVQFQDESVVDDSQLPKDRFSAERLKGVDSTLKIQPAELGDSAMYLCASSGGQGRFTGELFFGEGSRLTVL.

V is TRBV19 and J is TRBJ2-7; no definite D call. Trimming pared 4 bases from V and 3 bases from J, leaving 4 bases between. CDR3 length: 11 amino acids. The germline V gene has CDR1 LNHDA and CDR2 SQIVND (reference sequence). CDR3 DNA: TGTGCCAGTAGTACCTTCTACGAGCAGTACTTC. Translating gives CASSTFYEQYF.

The chain uses TRBV6-5 and TRBJ1-1; unclear D gene. Between the trimmed V and J ends, which lost 0 bases and 3 bases, there was a span of 5 bases. Germline V gene sequence: CDR1 MNHEY, CDR2 SVGAGI. The CDR3 spans 13 residues. CDR3 residues: CASSYSPDTEAFF. The CDR3 region has the DNA TGTGCCAGCAGTTACTCCCCGGACACTGAAGCTTTCTTT.

The J gene is TRBJ2-1, the V gene TRBV7-6; 7 nucleotides match TRBD2. The germline gives CDR1 SGHVS, CDR2 FNYEAQ. Trimming cost V 2 bases and J 7 bases; bases outside gene matches: 20. The CDR3 sequence is 19 residues long. CDR3 residues: CASSLNRAQLAGETNEQFF. In DNA, the CDR3 is TGTGCCAGCAGCTTAAACCGGGCGCAATTGGCGGGAGAGACGAATGAGCAGTTCTTC.